The 12 T cell receptor beta chains reported below all come from one sample, sequenced in a study of blood T cell repertoires in COVID-19. The assay was immunoSEQ multiplex PCR, and TCRdb's table has in-frame clones only and misses some. The sample yields 150,000 to 200,000 clones, just under 90% seen once. The sequenced material came from peripheral blood. All receptors derive from a woman aged 65 to 85 with COVID-19, enrolled during active disease.

The chain employs TRBV7-9 and TRBJ1-2, with 7 positions matching TRBD1. CDR3 length: 16 residues. Trimming at V came to 7 bases and at J to 0 bases, leaving 11 bases not matched to a gene. Germline lookup yields CDR1 SEHNR and CDR2 FQNEAQ (reference sequence). The CDR3 DNA is TGTGCCAGCAACAGACAGGGAGCTGTGGCTAACTATGGCTACACCTTC. Amino acids: CASNRQGAVANYGYTF.

J is TRBJ1-6 and V is TRBV3-1 (or the pseudogene TRBV3-2), with a weak D call TRBD1 (6 bases). The germline gives CDR1 LGHDT, CDR2 YNNKEL (reference sequence). Between the trimmed V and J ends, which lost 4 bases and 6 bases, there was a span of 10 bases. This CDR3 region has 14 residues. CDR3 amino acids: CASSPGQFNSPLHF. The CDR3 DNA reads TGTGCCAGCAGCCCCGGACAGTTTAATTCACCCCTCCACTTT.

This clone has more than one count but fewer than ten. V usage is TRBV30 and J usage is TRBJ1-2; TRBD1 might be the D (5 bases). CDR3 length: 14 residues. With 4 bases removed from V and 8 bases from J, the gap between germline ends came to 20 bases. Per germline, CDR1 GTSNPN and CDR2 SVGIG (reference sequence). CDR3 sequence reads: CAWKTPPTAGGYTF. CDR3 in DNA: TGTGCCTGGAAAACCCCCCCGACAGCAGGAGGCTACACCTTC.

The chain is built from TRBV5-6 and TRBJ1-5; D may be TRBD1 (5 bases). The V gene lost 5 bases and the J gene lost 1 base, with 10 bases spanning the gap. This CDR3 has 14 residues. Germline values: CDR1 SGHDT, CDR2 YYEEEE. CDR3 DNA sequence: TGTGCCAGCAGGCGGGGCTCGAGCAATCAGCCCCAGCATTTT. Translating gives CASRRGSSNQPQHF.

This clone was observed a single time. V usage is TRBV7-9 and J usage is TRBJ1-1; no firm D call. The V end lost 0 bases, the J end lost 1 base, and 21 bases lay between the germline ends. The germline gives CDR1 SEHNR, CDR2 FQNEAQ (reference sequence). There are 19 residues in the CDR3. This chain's CDR3 is CASSLANSVLSWQNTEAFF. CDR3 bases: TGTGCCAGCAGCTTAGCGAATAGCGTCTTGTCTTGGCAGAACACTGAAGCTTTCTTT.

The chain combines TRBV21-1 with TRBJ2-2; TRBD2 reflects the table's D call only, with no check against the DNA. TRBV21-1 is an annotated pseudogene. This CDR3 is built from 17 residues. The CDR3 coding sequence is TGTGCCAGCAGCAAAGTTCGGGGGGGGCCTCGGACCGGGGAGCTGTTTTTT. Protein product: CASSKVRGGPRTGELFF.

The V and J genes are TRBV27 and TRBJ2-1; 12 positions match TRBD2. There are 15 residues in the CDR3. V was clipped by 3 bases and J by 6 bases; unmatched bases: 3. Looked up from germline, CDR1 is MNHEY and CDR2 is SMNVEV (reference sequence). CDR3 protein: CASSFGLAGPNEQFF. CDR3 nucleotides: TGTGCCAGCAGTTTCGGACTAGCGGGGCCCAATGAGCAGTTCTTC.

This clone was counted only a few times. The chain links TRBV18 to TRBJ1-1; D might be TRBD1 (6 bases). Germline V gene data show CDR1 as KGHSH and CDR2 as LQKENI. V lost 4 bases, J lost 3 bases, and 12 bases lay in between. CDR3 length: 14 amino acids. CDR3 coding DNA: TGTGCCAGCTCACGTACCACAGGGTACACTGAAGCTTTCTTT. The encoded protein is CASSRTTGYTEAFF. The full variable domain, with the rest looked up from reference TRBV18 and TRBJ1-1, is NAGVMQNPRHLVRRRGQEARLRCSPMKGHSHVYWYRQLPEEGLKFMVYLQKENIIDESGMPKERFSAEFPKEGPSILRIQQVVRGDSAAYFCASSRTTGYTEAFFGQGTRLTVV.

V usage is TRBV5-5 and J usage is TRBJ2-1; D gene ambiguous. Trimming removed 3 bases from V and 2 bases from J, with 12 bases in between. CDR3 length equals 15 residues. The germline gives CDR1 SGHKS, CDR2 YYEKEE (reference sequence). The CDR3 coding sequence is TGTGCCAGCAGCTCAAATCGTCAGGCCTACAATGAGCAGTTCTTC. Protein sequence: CASSSNRQAYNEQFF.

The chain carries TRBV6-5 and TRBJ1-5; D remains unclear. CDR1 is MNHEY and CDR2 is SVGAGI in the germline V gene. The CDR3 has 15 residues. Trimming left V 0 bases short and J 5 bases short, with 11 bases between. The CDR3 here is CASSYSWRVHQPQHF. DNA of the CDR3: TGTGCCAGCAGTTACTCGTGGCGGGTACATCAGCCCCAGCATTTT.

This sequence joins TRBV5-1 and TRBJ2-7, with D maybe TRBD1 (5 bases). Trimming removed 0 bases from V and 2 bases from J, with 12 bases in between. The CDR3 consists of 15 residues. In germline, CDR1 is SGHRS, CDR2 YFSETQ. The CDR3 reads CASSLGAGPTYEQYF. CDR3 nucleotides: TGCGCCAGCAGCTTGGGGGCAGGGCCTACCTACGAGCAGTACTTC.

The genes are TRBV11-3 and TRBJ1-1; 7 bases match TRBD1. The germline CDR1 and CDR2 sequences are SGHNT and YENEEA. The CDR3 totals 14 residues. Trimming removed 1 base from V and 1 base from J; junction bases left unmatched: 0. The CDR3 loop reads CASSLGQGNTEAFF. The DNA for the CDR3 is TGTGCCAGCAGCTTAGGACAGGGGAACACTGAAGCTTTCTTT. The full variable domain, in which reference TRBV11-3 and TRBJ1-1 provide the parts outside the CDR3, is EAGVVQSPRYKIIEKKQPVAFWCNPISGHNTLYWYLQNLGQGPELLIRYENEEAVDDSQLPKDRFSAERLKGVDSTLKIQPAELGDSAVYLCASSLGQGNTEAFFGQGTRLTVV.